This TCR beta chain was retrieved from a study of post-analysis software for immune sequencing data. Study-wide findings and caveats: Multiple sclerosis patients had significantly lower normalized Chao1 diversity than controls. TRBV5-6, TRBV5-1 and TRBV20-1 were among 4 or 5 TRBV segments more frequent in patients than controls.

Regarding this clonotype: The antigen is not known.

Incorporated into the TCR beta cDNA libraries were unique molecular identifiers, which served to reduce PCR and sequencing biases. MiXCR, applied by TCRdb to the PCR reads, yields one record per CDR3 protein. The sample includes more than 350,000 distinct CDR3 sequences, approximately 37% of them seen just once. This CDR3 has 14 residues. Looked up from germline, CDR1 is SGHTA and CDR2 is FQGNSA. Trimming pared 7 bases from V and 8 bases from J, leaving 21 bases between. The clonotype originates from a girl under 10 years old with multiple sclerosis. The V and J genes are TRBV7-2 and TRBJ2-7, with D perhaps being TRBD1 or TRBD2 (5 bases each). Sequences were obtained from blood. The CDR3 coding sequence is TGTGCCAGCACCCACCGGGGCGAAGGTTACAAGCAGTACTTC. As protein: CASTHRGEGYKQYF.